Each of the 7 T cell receptor beta chains below was sequenced from the same sample in a study of T cells in localized non-small cell lung cancer (dated by TCRdb to the early 2020s). Library preparation used the immunoSEQ multiplex PCR assay. Imported from immuneACCESS, the table was reduced by TCRdb to in-frame sequences with V and J called. These copies leave out some clones; in studies compared against another copy, an unresolved V gene accounts for under half, and the cause of the remainder is not known. In this sample the table shows around 16,000 clones, roughly 84% of which occur a single time. Under 30% of the sample lies in the top ten. The starting material was peripheral blood, obtained before any cancer treatment. All receptors derive from a male donor aged 60 or older with stage I lung adenocarcinoma.

This chain uses TRBV11-3 with TRBJ2-3; D is unresolved. There are 13 residues in the CDR3. V was pared by 5 bases and J by 0 bases, with 6 bases between. Per germline, CDR1 SGHNT and CDR2 YENEEA. In nucleotides, the CDR3 is TGTGCCAGCAGCCTGAGCAGCACAGATACGCAGTATTTT. Its protein product is CASSLSSTDTQYF.

The V call is TRBV5-8, the J call TRBJ2-6, with D perhaps matching TRBD1 or TRBD2 (5 bases each). The length of the CDR3 is 15 residues. The V and J ends lost 4 bases and 4 bases respectively, with 12 bases between them. Germline CDR1 and CDR2: SGHTS and YDEGEE. The CDR3: CASSPQGVGANVLTF. In DNA form, the CDR3 reads TGTGCCAGCAGCCCTCAGGGAGTGGGGGCCAACGTCCTGACTTTC.

The V and J genes are TRBV28 and TRBJ1-4; TRBD1 agrees at 8 bases. This CDR3 has 15 amino acids. V lost 3 bases, J lost 3 bases, and 3 bases stayed unmatched. Germline assignment: CDR1 MDHEN and CDR2 SYDVKM. CDR3 sequence (DNA): TGTGCCAGCAGTTTCCAGGGGGCAGCTAATGAAAAACTGTTTTTT. It codes for CASSFQGAANEKLFF.

CDR3 sequence reads: CAWSVMNTEAFF. The CDR3, as DNA: TGTGCCTGGAGTGTGATGAACACTGAAGCTTTCTTT. The genes are TRBV30 and TRBJ1-1; unclear D gene. The CDR3 covers 12 residues. Germline V gene data show CDR1 as GTSNPN and CDR2 as SVGIG (reference sequence). Trimming shortened V by 0 bases and J by 0 bases, and 2 bases separated the two germline ends.

This chain links TRBV5-4 with TRBJ2-5; D is perhaps TRBD1 (6 bases). The CDR3 contains 15 residues. Between the trimmed V and J ends, which lost 4 bases and 5 bases, there was a span of 18 bases. In germline, CDR1 is SGHNT, CDR2 YYREEE (reference sequence). CDR3 sequence (DNA): TGTGCCAGCAGCCCAGGAATTGGGGGCAGGGAGACCCAGTACTTC. Its protein product is CASSPGIGGRETQYF.

The CDR3: CASSGTHRGNTEAFF. The DNA of the CDR3 is TGTGCCAGCAGCGGAACCCACAGGGGAAACACTGAAGCTTTCTTT. The chain links TRBV6-5 to TRBJ1-1, with 7 positions matching TRBD1. V was pared by 6 bases and J by 2 bases, with 9 bases of the junction left unmatched. Germline V gene sequence: CDR1 MNHEY, CDR2 SVGAGI. The CDR3 runs 15 residues.

CDR3 DNA sequence: TGTGCCAGCAGCCCTCGCGGGTCTGGAAACACCATATATTTT. Translating it yields CASSPRGSGNTIYF. The chain carries TRBV7-9 and TRBJ1-3; no clear D. This CDR3 region has 14 residues. Trimming cost V 5 bases and J 1 base, with 9 bases left between them. Germline values: CDR1 SEHNR, CDR2 FQNEAQ (reference sequence). The variable domain in full, with the rest retrieved from reference TRBV7-9 and TRBJ1-3, is DTGVSQNPRHKITKRGQNVTFRCDPISEHNRLYWYRQTLGQGPEFLTYFQNEAQLEKSRLLSDRFSAERPKGSFSTLEIQRTEQGDSAMYLCASSPRGSGNTIYFGEGSWLTVV.